A single sample gave rise to the 20 T cell receptor beta chains below, sequenced in a study of T cells in Graves' hyperthyroidism and ophthalmopathy. Amplification of TCR beta CDR3 regions used RNA as the template. First-round RT-PCR of the TCR CDR3 relied on the HTBI primer set. TCRdb used MiXCR to reprocess the multiplex PCR reads, holding one entry per CDR3 protein. The data hold roughly 500,000 distinct CDR3 sequences, with over 45% observed a single time. Sequenced: peripheral blood or thyroid tissue (not recorded which). These receptors originate from an adult woman with Graves' disease, either hyperthyroidism or ophthalmopathy (not recorded which).

The chain couples TRBV20-1 to TRBJ1-1; D unclear. Germline V gene sequence: CDR1 DFQATT, CDR2 SNEGSKA (reference sequence). The V end was cut by 3 bases, the J end by 3 bases, with 17 bases between. The CDR3 has 15 amino acids. CDR3 nucleotides: TGCAGTGCTAGTGGGCGTCCCATTCTCGACACTGAAGCTTTCTTT. The encoded protein is CSASGRPILDTEAFF.

Details on this clonotype: One base away lies a much larger clone, so this may be a sequencing read error. The V and J genes are TRBV6-5 and TRBJ1-2, with 8 nucleotides matching TRBD1. CDR3 length equals 16 residues. From germline, CDR1 is MNHEY and CDR2 SVGAGI. The CDR3 loop reads CASIFVRGRPKYGYTF. The CDR3 coding sequence is TGTGCCAGCATTTTTGTCAGGGGGCGACCTAAGTATGGCTACACCTTC.

The J gene is TRBJ1-1, the V gene TRBV9; the match to TRBD1 covers 12 bases. J lost 5 bases, V lost 2 bases, and 7 bases had no gene match. CDR3 size: 16 residues. Germline V gene sequence: CDR1 SGDLS, CDR2 YYNGEE. The CDR3 is CASSVGTGGAWTEAFF. In DNA, the CDR3 is TGTGCCAGCAGCGTTGGGACAGGGGGCGCGTGGACTGAAGCTTTCTTT.

This rearrangement joins TRBV29-1 to TRBJ2-5; 9 bases match TRBD2. The germline V gene has CDR1 SQVTM and CDR2 ANQGSEA. The V segment lost 4 bases and the J segment 5 bases; nucleotides outside the gene matches: 8. CDR3 length equals 14 residues. For the CDR3, the DNA is TGCAGCGTTGGGATGCGGGGGGGCCTTGAGACCCAGTACTTC. This codes for CSVGMRGGLETQYF.

The chain has TRBV15 and TRBJ1-1; 9 bases agree with TRBD1. V dropped 11 bases and J dropped 6; count of bases not matched to a gene: 22. This CDR3 is built from 17 residues. Germline V gene sequence: CDR1 LNHNV, CDR2 YYDKDF (reference sequence). CDR3 sequence reads: CAVAQPRDRVGSAEAFF. The CDR3 DNA follows: TGTGCCGTCGCCCAGCCCCGGGACAGGGTGGGGTCAGCTGAAGCTTTCTTT.

The chain employs TRBV7-8 and TRBJ2-2; D ambiguous. CDR1 is SGHVS and CDR2 is FQNEAQ in the germline V gene. V lost 1 base and J lost 4, with 7 bases in between. CDR3 length: 14 amino acids. The CDR3 DNA follows: TGTGCCAGCAGCTTAGGTTGGCCCACCGGGGAGCTGTTTTTT. Translated, it gives CASSLGWPTGELFF.

The chain is built from TRBV29-1 and TRBJ2-5; 7 bases fit TRBD2. With 3 bases clipped from V and 5 bases from J, the junction kept 9 bases outside the gene matches. The CDR3 has 14 amino acids. Germline V gene lookup returns CDR1 SQVTM and CDR2 ANQGSEA. CDR3 sequence: CSVDPAGRQETQYF. The CDR3 DNA reads TGCAGCGTTGATCCAGCGGGGAGACAGGAGACCCAGTACTTC.

The chain employs TRBV15 and TRBJ2-2, with 10 bases identical to TRBD1. The CDR3 has 19 residues. The V and J ends lost 0 bases and 1 base, in that order; junction bases with no gene match: 8. Looked up from germline, CDR1 is LNHNV and CDR2 is YYDKDF (reference sequence). The CDR3: CATSREGDRGPGNTGELFF. CDR3 nucleotides: TGTGCCACCAGCAGAGAGGGAGACAGGGGGCCAGGGAACACCGGGGAGCTGTTTTTT.

CDR3 bases: TGTGCCAGCAGCTCAGGGGACAGGGAAGAGACCCAGTACTTC. This encodes CASSSGDREETQYF. The J gene is TRBJ2-5, the V gene TRBV7-2; TRBD1 matches at 9 bases. The CDR3 sequence is 14 residues long. Germline trimming cut 4 bases from V and 3 bases from J; bases unmatched to any gene: 3. The germline gives CDR1 SGHTA, CDR2 FQGNSA.

This clonotype was seen only once. The chain employs TRBV20-1 and TRBJ1-5; 8 bases map to TRBD1. Germline loops: CDR1 DFQATT, CDR2 SNEGSKA (reference sequence). V was pared by 0 bases and J by 5 bases, with 0 bases of the junction left unmatched. The CDR3 consists of 13 residues. CDR3 in amino acids: CSARETGDQPQHF. CDR3 bases: TGCAGTGCTAGAGAGACAGGGGATCAGCCCCAGCATTTT.

The chain has TRBV9 and TRBJ1-2; 7 nucleotides match TRBD1. The CDR3 has 14 residues. CDR1 is SGDLS, CDR2 YYNGEE, per germline. The ends lost 3 bases at V and 4 bases at J; junction bases unmatched: 6. CDR3 nucleotide sequence: TGTGCCAGCAGCGATGGGACAGCAGCCTATGGCTACACCTTC. This gives the protein CASSDGTAAYGYTF.

The chain employs TRBV10-3 and TRBJ1-2, with no clear D. Germline CDR1 reads ENHRY; CDR2 reads SYGVKD. The CDR3 is 12 amino acids. V dropped 7 bases and J dropped 7 bases, with 13 bases sitting between them. CDR3 sequence (DNA): TGTGCCATCACCCAGTACAGCTCTGGCTACACCTTC. Translated, it gives CAITQYSSGYTF.

This clonotype appeared many times. The gene calls are TRBV20-1 and TRBJ1-5; 7 bases line up with TRBD1. Trimming removed 4 bases from V and 2 bases from J; junction bases left unmatched: 8. CDR3 size: 15 residues. The germline CDR1 and CDR2 sequences are DFQATT and SNEGSKA (reference sequence). The CDR3 sequence: CSATGGHRGNQPQHF. In DNA, the CDR3 is TGCAGTGCTACAGGGGGGCATCGGGGCAATCAGCCCCAGCATTTT.

There are a few counts of this clonotype. The rearrangement links TRBV25-1 to TRBJ1-2; D ambiguous. V shed 6 bases and J shed 5 bases, with 16 bases lying between them. The CDR3 runs 14 residues. Germline CDR1 and CDR2: MGHDK and SYGVNS. This chain's CDR3 is CASSAMPGQYGYTF. DNA of the CDR3: TGTGCCAGCAGCGCCATGCCCGGCCAGTATGGCTACACCTTC.

This chain uses TRBV20-1 with TRBJ2-7; D possibly uses TRBD1 or TRBD2 (5 bases each). The CDR3 extends over 13 amino acids. The germline V and J ends were trimmed by 5 bases and 6 bases, with 17 bases remaining between them. The germline V gene encodes CDR1 DFQATT and CDR2 SNEGSKA (reference sequence). The CDR3 spells CSAPTRGKGEQYF. CDR3 nucleotides: TGCAGTGCTCCAACTAGGGGTAAAGGCGAGCAGTACTTC.

The V and J genes are TRBV20-1 and TRBJ1-5; D not resolved. The CDR3 runs to 13 residues. Trimming removed 1 base from V and 11 bases from J, with 15 bases in between. Germline CDR1 is DFQATT and CDR2 is SNEGSKA (reference sequence). The CDR3: CSARGPEQETQHF. The CDR3 DNA is TGCAGTGCTAGAGGTCCAGAACAAGAGACCCAGCATTTT.

The rearrangement links TRBV10-3 to TRBJ1-2; D unresolved. The CDR3 totals 13 residues. The V end lost 4 bases, the J end lost 4 bases, and 10 bases lay between the germline ends. Germline V gives CDR1 ENHRY, CDR2 SYGVKD. This CDR3 reads CAISVGSGYGYTF. The DNA of the CDR3 is TGTGCCATCAGTGTGGGGTCTGGCTATGGCTACACCTTC.

This clonotype appeared a single time. An end of the junction differs from the germline gene, which may be a read error. The genes are TRBV2 and TRBJ1-4; D possibly corresponds to TRBD1 (5 bases). The CDR3 length is 14 residues. CDR1 is SNHLY, CDR2 FYNNEI, per germline. CDR3 amino acids: CASSPSGAYEKLFF. CDR3 bases: TGTGCCAGCAGCCCGTCCGGGGCATATGAAAAATTGTTTTTT.

This chain joins TRBV2 and TRBJ2-5; D could derive from TRBD1 or TRBD2 (6 bases each). CDR3 length equals 15 residues. V was cut by 3 bases and J by 5 bases, with 16 bases left in between. Germline assignment: CDR1 SNHLY and CDR2 FYNNEI. CDR3 DNA sequence: TGTGCCAGCAGTGATCGGGGGCGCGTAATGGAGACCCAGTACTTC. Translated, it gives CASSDRGRVMETQYF.

This clonotype came up a few times. A much bigger clone sits one base away, suggesting this may be a read error. The chain employs TRBV5-5 and TRBJ2-5, with TRBD1 matching 9 bases. This CDR3 is built from 14 residues. The V and J ends lost 3 bases and 5 bases, in that order; junction bases with no gene match: 5. CDR1 is SGHKS and CDR2 is YYEKEE in the germline V gene (reference sequence). This chain's CDR3 is CASSSGQGVETQYF. CDR3 nucleotide sequence: TGTGCCAGCAGCTCGGGACAGGGTGTGGAGACCCAGTACTTC.